This entry is about one T cell receptor (beta chain). The data belong to a study of HIV-infected patients and healthy controls. This CDR3 comprises 16 residues. Germline assignment: CDR1 MNHEY and CDR2 SMNVEV (reference sequence). V was shortened by 6 bases and J by 6 bases, with 21 bases between the two germline ends. A single record per CDR3 protein comes from TCRdb applying MiXCR to the 5' RACE reads. The sample consists of about 67,000 distinct CDR3 sequences, less than 20% of them appearing once. Specimen: CD4+ T cells from blood. J is TRBJ1-3 and V is TRBV27; D unclear. The receptor comes from a human donor in good health. The DNA of the CDR3 is TGTGCCAGCAGCCTAAACAGCTTACCCACTGCAAACACCATATATTTT. Residues: CASSLNSLPTANTIYF.